This T cell receptor (beta chain) was sequenced in a study of T cell repertoires in cytomegalovirus infection. On the study more broadly: CMV infection and matching HLA type were both indicated by public TCR beta signatures.

Germline values: CDR1 MNHEY, CDR2 SMNVEV (reference sequence). Trimming cost V 6 bases and J 5 bases, with 19 bases left between them. The CDR3 runs to 15 residues. This clonotype has just a few counts. No antigen is known for it. TCRdb independently ran MiXCR on the reads; one entry per CDR3 protein. The repertoire has approximately 300,000 distinct CDR3 sequences, approximately 25% of them found once; the top ten carry 13%. This sequence joins TRBV27 and TRBJ2-5; possibly TRBD2 for D (6 bases). The clonotype comes from a human donor in good health (CMV status not recorded). Some clones in this sample may be carry-over from other donors' samples. This specimen consisted of cultured PBMCs, obtained from culture after CMV antigen stimulation. DNA of the CDR3: TGTGCCAGCAGCGACTATAAAGCCGGAGGGGAGACCCAGTACTTC. As protein: CASSDYKAGGETQYF.